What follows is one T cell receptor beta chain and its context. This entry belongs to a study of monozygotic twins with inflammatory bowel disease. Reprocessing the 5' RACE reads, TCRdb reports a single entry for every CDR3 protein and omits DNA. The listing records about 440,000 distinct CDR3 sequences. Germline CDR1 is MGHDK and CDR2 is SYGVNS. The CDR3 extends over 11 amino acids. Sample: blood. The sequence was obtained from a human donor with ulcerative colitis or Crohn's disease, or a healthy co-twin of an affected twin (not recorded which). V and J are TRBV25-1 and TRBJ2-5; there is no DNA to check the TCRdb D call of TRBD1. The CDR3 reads CASTAGVAQYF.